These 9 T cell receptor beta chains originate from one sample sequenced in a study of cytomegalovirus exposure and HLA in healthy donors. The PCR contained 60 Vbeta and 13 Jbeta primers. This table comes from immunoSEQ multiplex PCR, and its TCRdb copy is limited to in-frame clones, with some not included. The repertoire holds some 240,000 clones, with roughly 91% as singletons. The specimen sequenced was PBMCs. These receptors came from a girl under 10 years old in good health and CMV-seronegative.

The chain carries TRBV7-6 and TRBJ2-3, with a weak D call TRBD1 (5 bases). The CDR3 is made up of 16 amino acids. V lost 2 bases to trimming and J lost 0 bases, with 12 bases between them. Germline-derived CDR1 and CDR2 are SGHVS and FNYEAQ. The CDR3 region is CASSLIQTASTDTQYF. CDR3 nucleotides: TGTGCCAGCAGCTTAATCCAGACAGCCAGCACAGATACGCAGTATTTT.

The gene calls are TRBV2 and TRBJ1-2; no clear D. This CDR3 has 16 residues. In germline, CDR1 is SNHLY, CDR2 FYNNEI. V lost 0 bases and J lost 2, with 13 bases in between. The CDR3 region has the DNA TGTGCCAGCAGTGAAGCGGGCCCGGTAAGGAACTATGGCTACACCTTC. Amino acid sequence: CASSEAGPVRNYGYTF.

This rearrangement joins TRBV27 to TRBJ2-3; D possibly corresponds to TRBD2 (6 bases). Trimming removed 3 bases from V and 2 bases from J, with 15 bases in between. The V gene's germline CDR1 is MNHEY and CDR2 SMNVEV (reference sequence). There are 16 residues in the CDR3. The CDR3 nucleotides are TGTGCCAGCAGTTTTAGCCGGGAGCTCCTCACAGATACGCAGTATTTT. Encoded protein: CASSFSRELLTDTQYF.

The rearrangement links TRBV7-2 to TRBJ2-5; D is possibly TRBD2 (5 bases). Germline CDR1 and CDR2: SGHTA and FQGNSA. V was pared by 6 bases and J by 1 base, with 15 bases between. The CDR3 has 15 amino acids. The DNA for the CDR3 is TGTGCCAGCAGTCTAGCTCTGGCGCTCCAAGAGACCCAGTACTTC. It translates to CASSLALALQETQYF.

This chain uses TRBV6-5 with TRBJ2-2, with D perhaps TRBD1 (5 bases). The CDR3 has 15 residues. The V gene's germline CDR1 is MNHEY and CDR2 SVGAGI. The V end lost 2 bases, the J end lost 1 base, and 8 bases lay between the germline ends. Here the CDR3 reads CASSYKTVNTGELFF. CDR3 sequence (DNA): TGTGCCAGCAGTTACAAGACAGTGAACACCGGGGAGCTGTTTTTT.

This chain uses TRBV6-5 with TRBJ1-5; D possibly corresponds to TRBD1 (6 bases). V was clipped by 6 bases and J by 5 bases, with 17 bases between them. This CDR3 region has 15 residues. The V gene's germline CDR1 is MNHEY and CDR2 SVGAGI. The CDR3 DNA sequence: TGTGCCAGCAGCCCCCGGGGGGGCTGGGATCAGCCCCAGCATTTT. As protein: CASSPRGGWDQPQHF.

The V gene is TRBV11-2, the J gene TRBJ2-5; 7 nucleotides agree with TRBD1. This CDR3 has 15 residues. V gave up 0 bases and J gave up 5 bases; unmatched junction bases: 6. Germline V gene data show CDR1 as SGHAT and CDR2 as FQNNGV. In DNA form, the CDR3 reads TGTGCCAGCAGCTTAGATAGTACAGGGGTGGAGACCCAGTACTTC. Its protein product is CASSLDSTGVETQYF.

This clone has only one observation. The chain is built from TRBV29-1 and TRBJ1-1, with 7 positions matching TRBD1. Germline V gene lookup returns CDR1 SQVTM and CDR2 ANQGSEA. V gave up 8 bases and J gave up 3 bases; unmatched junction bases: 15. The CDR3 runs to 15 residues. The DNA for the CDR3 is TGCAGCACAACCGGGACAGCGCTGGGGGACACTGAAGCTTTCTTT. It specifies CSTTGTALGDTEAFF.

The rearrangement links TRBV5-5 to TRBJ2-5, with D perhaps matching TRBD1 (6 bases). CDR3 size: 14 residues. With 5 bases removed from V and 5 bases from J, the gap between germline ends came to 16 bases. Germline CDR1 reads SGHKS; CDR2 reads YYEKEE (reference sequence). The CDR3 is CASRPPGVRETQYF. CDR3 sequence (DNA): TGTGCCAGCAGACCTCCAGGGGTAAGGGAGACCCAGTACTTC.